This TCR beta chain was sequenced during a study of cytomegalovirus exposure and HLA in healthy donors. About this clone: As yet, its antigen is unknown.

Assay: immunoSEQ multiplex PCR; the TCRdb copy retains only in-frame clones and omits some. The sample includes 130,000 or so clones, 70% to 90% seen only once; the top ten take roughly 6.4%. Germline V gene data show CDR1 as KGHSH and CDR2 as LQKENI. Trimming removed 1 base at V and 4 bases at J, with 10 bases between. The length of the CDR3 is 15 residues. Points from the study as a whole: Across donors, most TCRs were seen rarely, yet some public ones were widespread. High sensitivity and specificity were reportedly achieved when the classifier diagnosed cytomegalovirus status. The study flagged about 150 TCR beta chains as cytomegalovirus-associated.

Input material: PBMCs. The sequence was obtained from a woman in her twenties or thirties in good health and CMV-seropositive. The chain links TRBV18 to TRBJ1-4; D might be TRBD1 (6 bases). CDR3 in DNA: TGTGCCAGCTCACCACGTACAGGGAGTAATGAAAAACTGTTTTTT. Protein product: CASSPRTGSNEKLFF.